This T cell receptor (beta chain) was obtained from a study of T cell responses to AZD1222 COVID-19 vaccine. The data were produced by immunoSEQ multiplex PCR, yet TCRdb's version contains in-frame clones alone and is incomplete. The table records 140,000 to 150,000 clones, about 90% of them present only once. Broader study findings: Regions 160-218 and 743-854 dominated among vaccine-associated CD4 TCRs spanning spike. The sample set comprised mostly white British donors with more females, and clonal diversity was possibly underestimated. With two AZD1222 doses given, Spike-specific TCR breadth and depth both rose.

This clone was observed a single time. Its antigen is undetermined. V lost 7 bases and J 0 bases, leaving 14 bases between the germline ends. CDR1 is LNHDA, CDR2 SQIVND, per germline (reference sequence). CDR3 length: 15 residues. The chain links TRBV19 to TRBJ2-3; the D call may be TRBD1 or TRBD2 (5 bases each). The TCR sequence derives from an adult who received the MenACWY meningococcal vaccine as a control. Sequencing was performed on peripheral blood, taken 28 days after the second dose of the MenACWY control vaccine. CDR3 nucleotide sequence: TGTGCCAGTAAGGGTCGGGGCGGGAGCACAGATACGCAGTATTTT. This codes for CASKGRGGSTDTQYF.